The clone carrying this T cell receptor (beta chain) was detected only a few times. What it binds is not known. These data come from a study of T cell repertoires in cytomegalovirus infection. Across the study: Indications of both CMV infection and matching HLA type were provided by public TCR beta signatures.

MiXCR was run by TCRdb on the reads, yielding one entry per CDR3 protein. The sample includes roughly 150,000 distinct CDR3 sequences, around 22% of them seen just once. The study, taken as a whole, reports: Summed frequency of shared TCR beta families picked out CMV carriers who also had the relevant HLA. Predominance within the ex vivo response was attributable to HLA-C-restricted CMV-specific TCR beta clonotypes.

Germline-derived CDR1 and CDR2 are SQVTM and ANQGSEA. The CDR3 runs to 14 residues. Sequenced: PBMCs. The V call is TRBV29-1, the J call TRBJ1-1, with a weak D call TRBD1 (5 bases). The TCR comes from a human donor in good health (CMV status not recorded). Some clones in this sample may be carry-over from other donors' samples. The CDR3 nucleotides are TGCAGTGCGAAAAGAGGGGAGGTGTTCACTGAAGCTTTCTTT. Protein: CSAKRGEVFTEAFF.